These 28 T cell receptor beta chains came from one sample sequenced in a study of T cells in Graves' hyperthyroidism and ophthalmopathy. RNA transcripts were the template for amplifying TCR beta CDR3 regions. HTBI primers were employed in a first-round RT-PCR of the TCR CDR3. TCRdb called the multiplex PCR reads again in MiXCR, with one record for every CDR3 protein. The data hold under 400,000 distinct CDR3 sequences, with 20% to 25% observed a single time. The material sequenced was blood. These receptors were taken from a woman aged 50 to 60 with Graves' hyperthyroidism.

The rearrangement uses TRBV6-1 and TRBJ2-7, with 9 positions matching TRBD2. The CDR3 consists of 14 residues. CDR1 MNHNS and CDR2 SASEGT come from the germline V gene. V was clipped by 5 bases and J by 5 bases; unmatched bases: 7. The CDR3 DNA is TGTGCCAGCAGTAGGGGGCTAGCGGGAAACGAGCAGTACTTC. Amino acid sequence: CASSRGLAGNEQYF.

This clonotype showed up just a few times. J is TRBJ2-4 and V is TRBV7-9; D perhaps matches TRBD1 (6 bases). Germline V gene data show CDR1 as SEHNR and CDR2 as FQNEAQ (reference sequence). Deletions cut 3 bases from V and 8 bases from J, with 23 bases between. The CDR3 covers 17 residues. The CDR3 loop is CASSFGSGHTVRYIQYF. The CDR3, as DNA: TGTGCCAGCAGCTTTGGTTCGGGACACACCGTACGGTACATTCAGTACTTC. Full variable domain (missing parts from reference TRBV7-9 and TRBJ2-4): DTGVSQNPRHKITKRGQNVTFRCDPISEHNRLYWYRQTLGQGPEFLTYFQNEAQLEKSRLLSDRFSAERPKGSFSTLEIQRTEQGDSAMYLCASSFGSGHTVRYIQYFGAGTRLSVL.

The rearrangement links TRBV6-1 to TRBJ2-2; D is possibly TRBD1 or TRBD2 (5 bases each). Germline CDR1 is MNHNS and CDR2 is SASEGT. V lost 8 bases and J lost 7, with 8 bases in between. This CDR3 comprises 11 residues. CDR3 nucleotides: TGTGCCAGCGGGACGGTCGGGGAGCTGTTTTTT. As protein: CASGTVGELFF.

This clonotype was seen repeatedly, ten times or more. This chain connects TRBV2 to TRBJ2-5; 7 bases match TRBD1. The junction had 4 bases not matched to a gene; V was cut back by 5 bases and J by 4 bases. There are 13 residues in the CDR3. Per germline, CDR1 SNHLY and CDR2 FYNNEI. Here the CDR3 reads CASSFTGVETQYF. CDR3 coding DNA: TGTGCCAGCAGTTTTACAGGGGTAGAGACCCAGTACTTC.

This clonotype has ten or more counts. The chain joins TRBV5-1 to TRBJ2-7; 10 bases line up with TRBD1. V shed 4 bases and J 4 bases; nucleotides not matched to a gene: 5. CDR1 is SGHRS and CDR2 is YFSETQ in the germline V gene. CDR3 length equals 14 residues. The chain's CDR3 is CASSEWTGGYEQYF. DNA for the CDR3: TGCGCCAGCAGCGAGTGGACAGGGGGGTACGAGCAGTACTTC.

This clonotype was picked up a small number of times. This rearrangement joins TRBV27 to TRBJ1-5, with D unclear. The V end was cut by 5 bases, the J end by 3 bases, with 8 bases between. Germline CDR1 is MNHEY and CDR2 is SMNVEV (reference sequence). The CDR3 has 13 residues. CDR3 residues: CASSPYNNQPQHF. The CDR3, as DNA: TGTGCCAGCAGTCCGTATAACAATCAGCCCCAGCATTTT.

Many counts were recorded for this clonotype. CDR3 bases: TGTGCCAGCAGCTTAGTTACATCGGAGCAGTACTTC. It codes for CASSLVTSEQYF. J is TRBJ2-7 and V is TRBV11-2; no clear D gene. Germline-derived CDR1 and CDR2 are SGHAT and FQNNGV. This CDR3 comprises 12 residues. V shed 1 base and J shed 7 bases, with 8 bases lying between them.

This clonotype has only a few counts. The rearrangement joins TRBV15 to TRBJ1-2, with D perhaps TRBD1 (6 bases). Germline V CDR1 and CDR2: LNHNV, YYDKDF (reference sequence). The CDR3 consists of 15 residues. Trimming stripped 0 bases from V and 5 bases from J, with 13 bases between. The CDR3 DNA reads as TGTGCCACCAGCAGAGACCGACCCAGGGGTTATGGCTACACCTTC. It translates to CATSRDRPRGYGYTF.

This clonotype has ten or more counts. The chain couples TRBV20-1 to TRBJ2-7, with 14 bases matching TRBD2. Germline V gene sequence: CDR1 DFQATT, CDR2 SNEGSKA (reference sequence). CDR3 length equals 18 residues. Trimming cost V 1 base and J 3 bases; bases outside gene matches: 11. Written as DNA, the CDR3 is TGCAGTGCTAGAGTCCGCCGACTAGCGGGAGGGCTCAACTACGAGCAGTACTTC. This translates into CSARVRRLAGGLNYEQYF.

This clonotype was observed many times. The rearrangement joins TRBV10-3 to TRBJ2-2; D unclear. Germline V lookup: CDR1 ENHRY, CDR2 SYGVKD. V lost 0 bases and J 4 bases, leaving 6 bases between the germline ends. The CDR3 is 14 amino acids. CDR3 DNA sequence: TGTGCCATCAGTGAGTCGCAGATCACCGGGGAGCTGTTTTTT. Its translation: CAISESQITGELFF.

The chain recombines TRBV7-2 with TRBJ2-3, with 12 bases lining up with TRBD2. V lost 5 bases and J lost 3; bases outside the gene matches: 3. The germline V gene encodes CDR1 SGHTA and CDR2 FQGNSA. This CDR3 has 15 residues. The CDR3 DNA follows: TGTGCCAGCAGCACCGGACTAGCGGGAACAGATACGCAGTATTTT. This codes for CASSTGLAGTDTQYF.

The chain couples TRBV3-1 to TRBJ1-1, with 7 bases lining up with TRBD1. CDR1 LGHDT and CDR2 YNNKEL come from the germline V gene (reference sequence). CDR3 length equals 14 residues. V was pared by 5 bases and J by 1 base, with 4 bases of the junction left unmatched. DNA of the CDR3: TGTGCCAGCAGCATGCGGGACAGGAACACTGAAGCTTTCTTT. Translation gives CASSMRDRNTEAFF.

The chain employs TRBV27 and TRBJ2-5; TRBD2 agrees at 13 bases. This CDR3 spans 19 amino acids. CDR1 and CDR2 from the germline V gene are MNHEY and SMNVEV (reference sequence). With 0 bases clipped from V and 1 base from J, the junction kept 8 bases outside the gene matches. The CDR3 here is CASSLSHRGLAGFQETQYF. The CDR3 region has the DNA TGTGCCAGCAGTTTATCGCACCGGGGACTAGCGGGATTCCAAGAGACCCAGTACTTC.

J is TRBJ2-7 and V is TRBV27, with 15 bases fitting TRBD2. Losses at the gene ends were 6 bases for V and 5 bases for J; bases not matched to a gene: 5. The germline V gene has CDR1 MNHEY and CDR2 SMNVEV (reference sequence). This CDR3 contains 15 residues. In DNA, the CDR3 is TGTGCCAGCAGGGGGACTAGCGGGGGGTTCAACGAGCAGTACTTC. Encoded protein: CASRGTSGGFNEQYF.

The rearrangement uses TRBV29-1 and TRBJ1-1; D uncertain. V was pared by 4 bases and J by 1 base, with 13 bases between. This CDR3 spans 14 amino acids. Germline CDR1 reads SQVTM; CDR2 reads ANQGSEA. This CDR3 reads CSVARSGGNTEAFF. CDR3 sequence (DNA): TGCAGCGTTGCGAGGTCTGGCGGGAACACTGAAGCTTTCTTT.

This clonotype was observed at least ten times. The gene calls are TRBV5-1 and TRBJ2-5; D is possibly TRBD2 (6 bases). This CDR3 spans 15 amino acids. Germline V CDR1 and CDR2: SGHRS, YFSETQ. The V gene lost 0 bases and the J gene lost 5 bases, with 14 bases spanning the gap. Here the CDR3 reads CASSLAVTRDETQYF. The DNA of the CDR3 is TGCGCCAGCAGCTTGGCCGTGACTAGGGACGAGACCCAGTACTTC.

The chain joins TRBV5-5 to TRBJ2-7, with a weak D call TRBD2 (5 bases). CDR3 length: 15 amino acids. The V end was cut by 5 bases, the J end by 3 bases, with 18 bases between. CDR1 is SGHKS, CDR2 YYEKEE, per germline (reference sequence). CDR3 loop: CASSHDDIGSYEQYF. The CDR3 coding sequence is TGTGCCAGCAGTCATGACGACATTGGGAGCTACGAGCAGTACTTC.

This clonotype was found many times. The rearrangement uses TRBV2 and TRBJ2-3; tentative D call: TRBD1 (6 bases). The CDR3 totals 12 residues. Germline loops: CDR1 SNHLY, CDR2 FYNNEI. Trimming took off 7 bases at V and 4 bases at J, with 9 bases between the two ends. This CDR3 is CASTGEADTQYF. The DNA for the CDR3 is TGTGCCAGCACAGGGGAAGCAGATACGCAGTATTTT.

The chain carries TRBV29-1 and TRBJ1-3, with D unresolved. This CDR3 is built from 9 residues. The germline gives CDR1 SQVTM, CDR2 ANQGSEA. V was pared by 8 bases and J by 4 bases, with 3 bases between. CDR3 amino acids: CSLGNTIYF. The CDR3 nucleotides read TGCAGCCTCGGAAACACCATATATTTT.

This clonotype was seen many times. This chain links TRBV20-1 with TRBJ1-2, with D perhaps matching TRBD1 (6 bases). The CDR3 consists of 14 residues. With 1 base removed from V and 2 bases from J, the gap between germline ends came to 11 bases. CDR1 and CDR2 (germline): DFQATT, SNEGSKA (reference sequence). CDR3 bases: TGCAGTGCTAGAGTACAGGGACCCAACTATGGCTACACCTTC. It yields the protein CSARVQGPNYGYTF.

The genes are TRBV25-1 and TRBJ2-5, with D unclear. This CDR3 region has 15 residues. Germline values: CDR1 MGHDK, CDR2 SYGVNS. Trimming cost V 5 bases and J 1 base, with 14 bases left between them. CDR3 DNA: TGTGCCAGCAGTTCTCTAACCCTGTTCCAAGAGACCCAGTACTTC. Translating gives CASSSLTLFQETQYF.

This rearrangement joins TRBV7-2 to TRBJ1-1; 8 bases align to TRBD1. Germline CDR1 SGHTA, CDR2 FQGNSA. This CDR3 comprises 15 residues. V lost 5 bases, J lost 0 bases, and 5 bases stayed unmatched. The CDR3 nucleotides are TGTGCCAGCAGCCTTCGGACAGGGTTGAACACTGAAGCTTTCTTT. Protein: CASSLRTGLNTEAFF.

This clonotype was seen repeatedly, ten times or more. V and J are TRBV4-2 and TRBJ1-3, with D possibly being TRBD1 (6 bases). The CDR3 runs 19 residues. Trimming cost V 1 base and J 0 bases, with 19 bases left between them. Germline assignment: CDR1 LGHNA and CDR2 YNFKEQ. CDR3 DNA sequence: TGTGCCAGCAGCCAAGGACAGGCTTTGGACTGGGGCTCTGGAAACACCATATATTTT. Encoded protein: CASSQGQALDWGSGNTIYF.

The rearrangement joins TRBV7-3 to TRBJ1-3; tentatively, D is TRBD1 (5 bases). This CDR3 comprises 15 residues. Trimming left V 5 bases short and J 4 bases short, with 15 bases between. CDR1 and CDR2 (germline): SGHTA, FQGTGA. CDR3 in amino acids: CASSPDRNFGNTIYF. CDR3 DNA sequence: TGTGCCAGCAGCCCCGACAGAAACTTCGGAAACACCATATATTTT.

The J gene is TRBJ2-5, the V gene TRBV7-9, with TRBD1 matching 10 bases. Germline loops: CDR1 SEHNR, CDR2 FQNEAQ (reference sequence). The CDR3 runs to 16 residues. Germline trimming cut 5 bases from V and 5 bases from J; bases unmatched to any gene: 11. This CDR3 is CASSNPRTGGGETQYF. In DNA form, the CDR3 reads TGTGCCAGCAGCAACCCGCGGACAGGGGGAGGGGAGACCCAGTACTTC. The full variable domain, rest sourced from reference TRBV7-9 and TRBJ2-5, is DTGVSQNPRHKITKRGQNVTFRCDPISEHNRLYWYRQTLGQGPEFLTYFQNEAQLEKSRLLSDRFSAERPKGSFSTLEIQRTEQGDSAMYLCASSNPRTGGGETQYFGPGTRLLVL.

This clonotype was recorded many times. The genes are TRBV11-2 and TRBJ2-5, with D tentatively TRBD2 (5 bases). Per the germline V gene, CDR1 is SGHAT and CDR2 is FQNNGV. Trimming pared 1 base from V and 4 bases from J, leaving 7 bases between. This CDR3 has 13 amino acids. The CDR3 protein is CASSLGLRETQYF. The CDR3 region has the DNA TGTGCCAGCAGCTTAGGACTAAGAGAGACCCAGTACTTC.

The sample holds many counts of this clonotype. This chain uses TRBV20-1 with TRBJ1-2; D perhaps matches TRBD1 (5 bases). This CDR3 comprises 15 residues. Per germline, CDR1 DFQATT and CDR2 SNEGSKA (reference sequence). The ends were cut back, 5 bases at V and 2 bases at J, with 18 bases in the middle. CDR3 nucleotides: TGCAGTGCTTACCTGCAGGGAATCGGGAACTATGGCTACACCTTC. Protein: CSAYLQGIGNYGYTF.

This clonotype was observed at least ten times. The V gene is TRBV30, the J gene TRBJ1-6; no definite D call. This CDR3 contains 14 residues. Per germline, CDR1 GTSNPN and CDR2 SVGIG (reference sequence). V was pared by 2 bases and J by 10 bases, with 15 bases between. CDR3 in amino acids: CAWSRAALLSPLHF. In DNA, the CDR3 is TGTGCCTGGAGTCGGGCAGCCTTGTTGTCACCCCTCCACTTT.